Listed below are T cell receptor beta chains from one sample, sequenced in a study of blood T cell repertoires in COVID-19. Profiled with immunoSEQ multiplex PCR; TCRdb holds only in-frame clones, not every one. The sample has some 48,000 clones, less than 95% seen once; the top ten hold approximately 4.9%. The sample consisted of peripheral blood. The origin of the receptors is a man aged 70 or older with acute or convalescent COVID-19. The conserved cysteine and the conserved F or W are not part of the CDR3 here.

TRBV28 ASSRHGNNQPQH
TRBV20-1 SARLWEGYT
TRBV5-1 ASSLAGQGYNSPLH
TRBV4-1 ASAQWGSGMAEAF
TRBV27 ASSLRQQGSSYEQY
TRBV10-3 AIRAGTENQPQH
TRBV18 ASSPRAGRGPQQPQNEQF
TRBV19 ASSIGGGRDEQY
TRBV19 ASSIRRNRDRYNEQF
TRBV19 ASSFPQGYSNQPQH
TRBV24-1 ATSDLGRLNEKLF
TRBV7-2 ASSPRGNTEAF
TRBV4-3 ASSLSTQPNNEQF
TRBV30 AWSEVGGLEQF
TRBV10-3 AISDTGHPNQPQH
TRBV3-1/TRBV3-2 ASSPNQQGLAGGKLQETQY
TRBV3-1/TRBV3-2 ASSRSGRGGTDTQY
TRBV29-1 SVVGDTSYEQY
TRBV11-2 ASTTVGSGNTIY
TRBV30 AWSHLGDRAYEQY
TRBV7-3 ASRPGTGGTGELF
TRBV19 ASRWDRASTEAF
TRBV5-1 ASSLGRGRTEAF
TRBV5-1 ASSFSGQETQY
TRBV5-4 ASSPDRVETQY
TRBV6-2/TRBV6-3 ASSYPPGNTIY
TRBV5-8 ASSFYTGTGGGEKLF
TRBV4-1 ASSQGGRGGSNEKLF
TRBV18 ASQGGAATEAF